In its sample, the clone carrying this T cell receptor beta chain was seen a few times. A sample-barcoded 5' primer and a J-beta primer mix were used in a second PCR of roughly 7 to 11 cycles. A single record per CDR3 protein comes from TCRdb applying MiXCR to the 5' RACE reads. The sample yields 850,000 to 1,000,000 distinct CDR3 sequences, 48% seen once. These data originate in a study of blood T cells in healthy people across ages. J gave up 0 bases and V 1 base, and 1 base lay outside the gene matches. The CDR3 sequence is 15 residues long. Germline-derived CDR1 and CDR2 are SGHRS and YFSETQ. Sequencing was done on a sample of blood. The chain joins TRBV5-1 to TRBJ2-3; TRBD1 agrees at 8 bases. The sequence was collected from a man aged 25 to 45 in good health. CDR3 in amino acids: CASSLQGASTDTQYF. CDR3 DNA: TGCGCCAGCAGCTTGCAGGGGGCGAGCACAGATACGCAGTATTTT.